Below, 23 T cell receptor beta chains from the same sample are listed, as sequenced in a study of blood T cells in healthy people across ages (dated by TCRdb to about 2015). Libraries were constructed by 5' RACE. Sequencing relied on an Illumina HiSeq 2500. A second PCR of about 7 to 12 cycles was run with a J-beta primer mix and a sample-barcoded 5' primer. The raw public reads went through TCRdb reprocessing: fastp at Q25, MiXCR clone calling, in-frame beta chains kept. Rows with a matching CDR3 protein are joined into one entry that keeps the most common DNA and genes. The sample table shows around 670,000 distinct CDR3 sequences, and roughly 30% are seen once. The top ten clonotypes cover approximately 14% of the sample. Sequencing was done on a sample of blood. These receptors came from an elderly woman in good health.

This clonotype was seen repeatedly, ten times or more. The chain combines TRBV7-2 with TRBJ2-3; D is perhaps TRBD1 or TRBD2 (5 bases each). This CDR3 is built from 15 residues. Trimming removed 6 bases from V and 2 bases from J, with 15 bases in between. Per germline, CDR1 SGHTA and CDR2 FQGNSA. The CDR3 DNA sequence: TGTGCCAGCAGTCCTAGCTCAGGGTCCACAGATACGCAGTATTTT. This translates into CASSPSSGSTDTQYF.

This clonotype has at least ten counts. The CDR3 nucleotides are TGTGCCACCAGCAGAGATCTGGCAGGCTACGAGCAGTACTTC. This sequence encodes CATSRDLAGYEQYF. The rearrangement links TRBV15 to TRBJ2-7; D gene uncertain. The V gene's germline CDR1 is LNHNV and CDR2 YYDKDF (reference sequence). The CDR3 totals 14 residues. V was pared by 0 bases and J by 3 bases, with 9 bases between.

This clonotype was counted many times. This sequence joins TRBV4-1 and TRBJ2-3; no firm D call. Trimming stripped 0 bases from V and 1 base from J, with 8 bases between. CDR1 is MGHRA and CDR2 is YSYEKL in the germline V gene. The CDR3 spans 15 residues. For the CDR3, the DNA is TGCGCCAGCAGCCAAGAAGGGTACGGCACAGATACGCAGTATTTT. It specifies CASSQEGYGTDTQYF.

This clonotype has more than one count but fewer than ten. The chain employs TRBV7-2 and TRBJ1-5; a weak D match, TRBD1 (5 bases). This CDR3 is 15 amino acids long. Trimming removed 1 base from V and 7 bases from J, with 14 bases in between. Germline V gene data show CDR1 as SGHTA and CDR2 as FQGNSA. The CDR3 sequence: CASSLDRGTEQPQHF. CDR3 nucleotides: TGTGCCAGCAGCTTAGATAGAGGGACCGAACAGCCCCAGCATTTT.

This clonotype was seen a handful of times. The V call is TRBV5-1, the J call TRBJ2-2; D is unclear. The CDR3 is 13 amino acids. The V end lost 5 bases, the J end lost 7 bases, and 12 bases lay between the germline ends. Per the germline V gene, CDR1 is SGHRS and CDR2 is YFSETQ. The CDR3 reads CASRGLGGGELFF. The CDR3 DNA sequence: TGCGCCAGCAGGGGCCTGGGCGGCGGGGAGCTGTTTTTT.

V is TRBV9 and J is TRBJ2-3; D uncertain. V lost 0 bases, J lost 1 base, and 12 bases lay in between. The CDR3 covers 16 residues. Germline V CDR1 and CDR2: SGDLS, YYNGEE. Here the CDR3 DNA reads TGTGCCAGCAGCGTAGAGGCAGGATCAGGCACAGATACGCAGTATTTT. Translated, it gives CASSVEAGSGTDTQYF.

On this clonotype itself: A much larger clone differs from this one at a single base, so this may be a read error. V is TRBV6-5 and J is TRBJ1-1; TRBD1 is a possible D gene (5 bases). Deletions cut 0 bases from V and 11 bases from J, with 13 bases between. In germline, CDR1 is MNHEY, CDR2 SVGAGI. The CDR3 has 13 amino acids. CDR3 sequence (DNA): TGTGCCAGCAGTTACTCGACAGAGGGCAGTGCTTTCTTT. This translates into CASSYSTEGSAFF.

This clonotype was recorded many times. A much bigger clone sits one base away, suggesting this may be a read error. The rearrangement links TRBV6-2 or TRBV6-3 to TRBJ2-7; 10 nucleotides agree with TRBD2. From germline, CDR1 is MNHEY and CDR2 SVGEGT. The CDR3 loop spans 13 amino acids. J gave up 6 bases and V 5 bases, and 4 bases lay outside the gene matches. The CDR3 reads CASSPRTSGEQYF. CDR3 DNA: TGTGCCAGCAGTCCAAGGACTAGCGGCGAGCAGTACTTC.

The chain is built from TRBV28 and TRBJ2-3; 9 bases match TRBD1. V shed 4 bases, J shed 8 bases, and the junction held 10 bases outside the gene matches. Germline assignment: CDR1 MDHEN and CDR2 SYDVKM. The CDR3 length is 15 residues. The CDR3 reads CASSWDREGVGTQYF. The CDR3 DNA follows: TGTGCCAGCAGTTGGGACAGGGAGGGAGTGGGTACGCAGTATTTT.

Only a few counts were recorded for this clonotype. CDR3 sequence: CASSFGWGQPQHF. The DNA of the CDR3 is TGTGCCAGCAGTTTCGGGTGGGGACAGCCCCAGCATTTT. The rearrangement links TRBV12-3 or TRBV12-4 to TRBJ1-5; D ambiguous. V was cut by 3 bases and J by 7 bases, with 10 bases left in between. The CDR3 totals 13 residues.

The chain links TRBV11-1 to TRBJ1-4, with D possibly matching TRBD1 (6 bases). V shed 1 base and J shed 5 bases, with 11 bases lying between them. CDR3 size: 15 residues. The germline gives CDR1 SGHAT, CDR2 FQDESV (reference sequence). The CDR3 DNA sequence: TGTGCCAGCAGCTTAGACCCTGACAGGAATGAAAAACTGTTTTTT. Translated: CASSLDPDRNEKLFF.

Regarding this clonotype: A much more abundant neighbour one base away suggests this may be a read error. In DNA form, the CDR3 reads TGCAGGGCTAGCGGGGACACAGATACGCAGTATTTT. This encodes CRASGDTDTQYF. The J gene is TRBJ2-3, the V gene TRBV20-1, with TRBD2 matching over 9 bases. This CDR3 has 12 amino acids. Germline CDR1 is DFQATT and CDR2 is SNEGSKA (reference sequence).

With respect to this clonotype: Possible read error: a much larger clone is one base away. A read error is likely, as this CDR3 ends without the conserved phenylalanine or tryptophan. The chain is built from TRBV6-1 and TRBJ2-4, with D possibly being TRBD1 (5 bases). Gene TRBJ2-7 matches the end of the DNA better, so the J call may be wrong. This CDR3 has 13 amino acids. Looked up from germline, CDR1 is MNHNS and CDR2 is SASEGT. The CDR3 here is CASSHTGIHEQYC. CDR3 bases: TGTGCCAGCAGTCATACAGGTATCCACGAGCAGTACTGC.

This clonotype has ten or more counts. The V gene is TRBV29-1, the J gene TRBJ2-3; D call uncertain. Trimming left V 1 base short and J 3 bases short, with 5 bases between. The CDR3 totals 12 residues. Germline assignment: CDR1 SQVTM and CDR2 ANQGSEA. This chain's CDR3 is CSVEGVTDTQYF. CDR3 bases: TGCAGCGTTGAAGGGGTTACAGATACGCAGTATTTT.

In the case of this clonotype: A read error is possible here, since a much larger clone lies one base away. J is TRBJ2-7 and V is TRBV28, with TRBD1 identical over 9 bases. The germline CDR1 and CDR2 sequences are MDHEN and SYDVKM. CDR3 length: 17 residues. With 5 bases clipped from V and 2 bases from J, the junction kept 13 bases outside the gene matches. The CDR3 loop is CASSEQIPGTGTYEQYF. DNA for the CDR3: TGTGCCAGCAGTGAACAAATCCCCGGGACAGGGACCTACGAGCAGTACTTC. The full variable domain, completed using reference TRBV28 and TRBJ2-7, is DVKVTQSSRYLVKRTGEKVFLECVQDMDHENMFWYRQDPGLGLRLIYFSYDVKMKEKGDIPEGYSVSREKKERFSLILESASTNQTSMYLCASSEQIPGTGTYEQYFGPGTRLTVT.

Details on this clonotype: Without the conserved terminal phenylalanine or tryptophan, this CDR3 likely stems from a read error. The chain is built from TRBV5-1 and TRBJ2-7; D perhaps matches TRBD2 (6 bases). The CDR3 covers 13 residues. CDR1 SGHRS and CDR2 YFSETQ come from the germline V gene. CDR3: CANSLEGLYEQYC. DNA of the CDR3: TGCGCCAACAGCTTGGAGGGCCTCTACGAGCAGTACTGC.

The chain carries TRBV20-1 and TRBJ1-6, with D possibly being TRBD1 (6 bases). CDR3 size: 15 residues. The V end lost 3 bases, the J end lost 10 bases, and 19 bases lay between the germline ends. Germline CDR1 reads DFQATT; CDR2 reads SNEGSKA (reference sequence). CDR3 region: CSASESGGRESPLHF. The CDR3 coding sequence is TGCAGTGCTAGCGAGTCCGGGGGGCGAGAATCACCCCTCCACTTT.

V gene TRBV18 combines with J gene TRBJ2-3; D might be TRBD2 (6 bases). Germline V gene lookup returns CDR1 KGHSH and CDR2 LQKENI. The CDR3 consists of 13 residues. The germline V and J ends were trimmed by 6 bases and 4 bases, with 11 bases remaining between them. CDR3 bases: TGTGCCAGCTCTAATACGGGGGCAGATACGCAGTATTTT. Protein sequence: CASSNTGADTQYF.

A few counts support this clonotype. The chain has TRBV4-1 and TRBJ1-1; D not certain. Trimming shortened V by 1 base and J by 1 base, and 10 bases separated the two germline ends. Germline CDR1 is MGHRA and CDR2 is YSYEKL. The CDR3 has 15 amino acids. In DNA, the CDR3 is TGCGCCAGCAGCCAAGGGGAGGCCTCGAACACTGAAGCTTTCTTT. Translation: CASSQGEASNTEAFF.

There are many counts of this clonotype. The rearrangement links TRBV7-8 to TRBJ2-4; no clear D gene. V was clipped by 7 bases and J by 5 bases, with 9 bases between them. The CDR3 is made up of 12 amino acids. Germline values: CDR1 SGHVS, CDR2 FQNEAQ. DNA for the CDR3: TGTGCCAGCAAAGGCCTGCAAAACATTCAGTACTTC. Its translation: CASKGLQNIQYF.

This clonotype was recorded a few times. The chain combines TRBV12-3 or TRBV12-4 with TRBJ1-2; D is uncertain. V was pared by 8 bases and J by 5 bases, with 15 bases between. This CDR3 is built from 13 residues. CDR3 sequence (DNA): TGTGCCAGCTCGCCGGGATTGGTATATGGCTACACCTTC. Its protein product is CASSPGLVYGYTF.

V and J are TRBV30 and TRBJ2-3; TRBD2 matches at 14 bases. This CDR3 contains 18 residues. The V segment lost 3 bases and the J segment 0 bases; nucleotides outside the gene matches: 8. Germline CDR1 reads GTSNPN; CDR2 reads SVGIG (reference sequence). CDR3 in amino acids: CAWSTGLAGGPSTDTQYF. The CDR3 DNA reads as TGTGCCTGGAGCACCGGACTAGCGGGGGGCCCTAGCACAGATACGCAGTATTTT.

The sample holds a few counts of this clonotype. This chain uses TRBV20-1 with TRBJ1-2, with 7 nucleotides matching TRBD1. The ends lost 8 bases at V and 2 bases at J; junction bases unmatched: 8. CDR1 and CDR2 (germline): DFQATT, SNEGSKA (reference sequence). The CDR3 covers 13 residues. The chain's CDR3 is CSHLGQANYGYTF. Here the CDR3 DNA reads TGCAGTCATCTCGGACAGGCAAACTATGGCTACACCTTC.